This T cell receptor beta chain was sequenced in a study of response to subunit inactivated influenza vaccine. TCRdb called the RT-PCR reads again in MiXCR, with one record for every CDR3 protein. In the table there are approximately 520,000 distinct CDR3 sequences, approximately 15% of which are singletons. V trimming: 4 bases; J trimming: 6 bases; junction bases outside the gene matches: 5. The V gene's germline CDR1 is LGHNA and CDR2 YNFKEQ. The CDR3 covers 13 residues. Study-wide points: Authors suggested each seasonal influenza vaccination recruits few new T cells.

Note on this clonotype: Its antigen is unidentified.

V gene TRBV4-2 combines with J gene TRBJ2-7; 8 bases agree with TRBD1. The material sequenced was CD4+ T cells sorted from PBMCs, taken less than 25 months after vaccination. This TCR was recovered from a man in his fifties or sixties who received an inactivated influenza vaccine. In DNA, the CDR3 is TGTGCCAGCAGCCCCCGGACAGGGATCGAGCAGTACTTC. It yields the protein CASSPRTGIEQYF.